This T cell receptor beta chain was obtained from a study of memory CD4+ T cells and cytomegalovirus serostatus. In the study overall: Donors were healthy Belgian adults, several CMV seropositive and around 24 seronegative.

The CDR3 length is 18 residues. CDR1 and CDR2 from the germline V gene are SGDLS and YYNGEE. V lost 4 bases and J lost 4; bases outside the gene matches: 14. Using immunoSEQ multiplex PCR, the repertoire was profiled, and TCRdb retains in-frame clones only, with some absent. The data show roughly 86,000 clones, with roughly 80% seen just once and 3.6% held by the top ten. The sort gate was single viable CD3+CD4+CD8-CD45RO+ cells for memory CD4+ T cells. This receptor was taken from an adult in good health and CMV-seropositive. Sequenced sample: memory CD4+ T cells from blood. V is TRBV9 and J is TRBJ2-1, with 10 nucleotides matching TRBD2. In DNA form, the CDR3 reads TGTGCCAGCAGCTTCCGACTAGCGGGCCGTTCATTTTACAATGAGCAGTTCTTC. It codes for CASSFRLAGRSFYNEQFF.